A single T cell receptor (beta chain) is shown here with its context. This CDR3 contains 15 residues. V was trimmed by 1 base and J by 2 bases, leaving 11 bases between them. Germline CDR1 MGHRA, CDR2 YSYEKL. Per the authors' pipeline: Estimates of nucleated cell counts were drawn from the amplification of reference gene primers. Generated by immunoSEQ multiplex PCR, the TCRdb table keeps only in-frame clones and is missing some. D and trimming were read from the DNA, whereas the V and J calls and clone size are those reported in that table. This table has around 200,000 clones, 90% appearing once. This record belongs to a study of blood T cell repertoires in COVID-19. Study at large: The United States, Italy and Spain provided the acute and convalescent COVID-19 samples. Sources were T cells, B-cell-depleted T cells, or PBMCs; the material itself was cDNA or gDNA.

What was sequenced was peripheral blood. The sequence was obtained from a man in his fifties with acute or convalescent COVID-19. This chain connects TRBV4-1 to TRBJ1-2, with TRBD1 as a possible D gene (5 bases). CDR3: CASSQGQGMNYGYTF. For the CDR3, the DNA is TGCGCCAGCAGCCAAGGTCAGGGAATGAACTATGGCTACACCTTC.